Sequencing of this T cell receptor (beta chain) was carried out in a study of T cell responses to AZD1222 COVID-19 vaccine. The germline V gene has CDR1 SGHDN and CDR2 FVKESK. The CDR3 totals 20 residues. Trimming cost V 0 bases and J 7 bases, with 30 bases left between them. The repertoire was sequenced with immunoSEQ multiplex PCR; TCRdb's copy has only in-frame clones and lacks some. This table holds roughly 80,000 clones, roughly 87% found once. The clonotype comes from an adult in good health. Here the sequenced sample was peripheral blood, taken on day 0 of MenACWY control vaccination. The gene calls are TRBV14 and TRBJ1-1; weak D call: TRBD1 (5 bases). Here the CDR3 reads CASSQESLIFGVTGTVEAFF. The DNA for the CDR3 is TGTGCCAGCAGCCAAGAAAGTCTGATCTTCGGGGTAACGGGGACGGTTGAAGCTTTCTTT.